This T cell receptor (beta chain) came from a study of shared clonotypes between healthy human individuals. Study findings and constraints: Tissues were not sampled, only blood, and their repertoires likely differ. On the whole, naive subsets had larger estimated richness than memory subsets had. At large depth, rarefaction still showed sorted-subset sequencing to be incomplete.

Template for every sorted-subset replicate PCR totaled about 200 ng DNA, 25,000 to 35,000 T cell genomes. TCRdb's table, derived via immunoSEQ multiplex PCR, lists solely in-frame clones and lacks some. Of some 1.4 million clones listed, over 95% were seen once; the top ten hold more than 0.9%. Note on this clone: Its target is not known. Other DNA sequences of this sample code for an identical CDR3.

The ends were cut back, 6 bases at V and 1 base at J, with 9 bases in the middle. Per germline, CDR1 SEHNR and CDR2 FQNEAQ (reference sequence). This CDR3 is 13 amino acids long. This sequence joins TRBV7-9 and TRBJ1-2; possibly TRBD1 for D (6 bases). The sequencing input was naive CD4+ T cells sorted from blood. Subset here: CD45RA+ positively selected. The receptor comes from a man between 25 and 39 years old in good health. In DNA, the CDR3 is TGTGCCAGCAGTAGAGGGGGTAACTATGGCTACACCTTC. It is translated as CASSRGGNYGYTF.